The 2 T cell receptor beta chains presented below share a single source sample, sequenced in a study of chemoradiotherapy in HPV16-positive cancers. Sequencing was performed with immunoSEQ multiplex PCR; in TCRdb, only in-frame clones are kept and a portion is missing. The sample contains under 10,000 clones, around nine tenths of which appear only once. The sequencing used tumor tissue, collected from a patient who underwent chemoradiotherapy. These receptors were taken from a human donor with HPV-associated anogenital cancer.

The chain is built from TRBV18 and TRBJ1-5; perhaps TRBD1 as D (5 bases). CDR3 length: 14 amino acids. Germline values: CDR1 KGHSH, CDR2 LQKENI. V was clipped by 4 bases and J by 0 bases, with 7 bases between them. The CDR3 bases are TGTGCCAGCTCACGGGACTCTAGCAATCAGCCCCAGCATTTT. Residues: CASSRDSSNQPQHF.

The genes are TRBV5-4 and TRBJ2-7, with D perhaps matching TRBD1 (7 bases). The CDR3 is 14 amino acids. The germline CDR1 and CDR2 sequences are SGHNT and YYREEE (reference sequence). Trimming cost V 4 bases and J 6 bases, with 17 bases left between them. The CDR3 sequence is CASSIPTGRSEQYF. CDR3 nucleotides: TGTGCCAGCAGCATTCCGACAGGGAGGAGCGAGCAGTACTTC.